This TCR beta chain was sequenced in a study of CD8 T cells in Susac syndrome (dated by TCRdb to the late 2010s). Broadly, across the study: Whether CD8+ T cell activation and differentiation in Susac syndrome was antigen driven was tested using repertoire sequencing.

High-throughput TCR beta sequencing profiled peripheral blood CD8+ and CD4+ T cells from healthy donors, Susac syndrome patients and multiple sclerosis patients. Multiple sclerosis controls were treatment-naive patients with stable or active relapsing-remitting disease fulfilling revised McDonald criteria. Bulk CD8+ and CD4+ T cells were purified by magnetic negative isolation, while CD8+ TEMRA cells were enriched using FACS. Blood was drawn into EDTA tubes, processed within 24 hours, and PBMCs were isolated by density gradient centrifugation. PBMCs intended for TCR sequencing were cryopreserved in liquid nitrogen and were subsequently thawed in a 37 degrees C water bath. Purity of sorted or isolated CD4+, CD8+ and CD8+ TEMRA cells was at least 90%. This clonotype came up once. Its cognate antigen has yet to be identified. Qualities for individual bases were not recorded, and no much larger clone is one base off. A single read counts as weak evidence.

Including the terminal cysteine and phenylalanine, the CDR3 comprises 13 residues. This entry keeps only the CDR3 DNA: 39 bases, framed from base 1. Trimming leaves V shorter by 4 bases and J shorter by 5 bases, with the junction holding 6 bases beyond the gene matches. Based on the germline V gene, the CDR1 and CDR2 sequences are SGHRS and YFSETQ. RNA was extracted using the RNeasy kit, and roughly 0.5 to 1 microgram was reverse transcribed with random hexamers. The immunoSEQ multiplex PCR assay, covering 54 Vbeta and 13 Jbeta segments, was used to amplify TCR beta CDR3 regions. To correct PCR amplification bias, a synthetic template baseline was used for both primer optimization and computational correction. From the authors' description of their analysis: Reads were annotated to V, D and J genes according to IMGT and were analyzed with immunoSEQ Analyzer, with only productive sequences retained. Clonality was computed as one minus Shannon entropy normalized by log2 of the number of productive unique sequences. For each patient and control, public and private clones were evaluated within the 100 most prevalent clones. Clones were defined as Susac-specific when absent from the healthy and MS cohorts, from over a thousand published viral clones and from other ImmuneACCESS disease sequences. The raw public data were reprocessed by TCRdb itself: fastp quality trimming at Q25, MiXCR clonotype calling, in-frame beta chains only. All rows with the same CDR3 protein become a single entry with the most common DNA and genes. V and J calls and clone size were set by TCRdb, not the authors. The sample data list 250,000 or so distinct CDR3 sequences, and around 95% of these were observed just once. The ten largest clones take up around 0.067% of the sample.

Paper-wide results and their limitations: The number of individuals in the TCR sequencing and HLA analysis was recognized as being relatively small.

Sequences were obtained from CD4+ T cells from PBMCs. The rearrangement joined TRBV5-1 to TRBJ2-7; 7 junctional bases match TRBD2. This clonotype was obtained from a human donor with multiple sclerosis. For the CDR3, the sequence is CASSPGTINEQYF. At the DNA level, the sequence is TGCGCCAGCAGCCCGGGGACTATAAACGAGCAGTACTTC.